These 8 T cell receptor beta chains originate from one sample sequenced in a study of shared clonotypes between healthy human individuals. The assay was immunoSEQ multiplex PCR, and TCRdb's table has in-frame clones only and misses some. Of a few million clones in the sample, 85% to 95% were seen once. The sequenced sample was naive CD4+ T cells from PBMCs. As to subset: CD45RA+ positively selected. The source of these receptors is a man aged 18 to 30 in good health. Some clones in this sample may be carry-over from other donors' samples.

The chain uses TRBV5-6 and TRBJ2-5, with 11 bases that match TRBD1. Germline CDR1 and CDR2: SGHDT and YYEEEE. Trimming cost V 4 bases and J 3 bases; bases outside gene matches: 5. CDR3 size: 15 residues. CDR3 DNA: TGTGCCAGCAGCACCCCGGGACAGGGGGAAGAGACCCAGTACTTC. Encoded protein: CASSTPGQGEETQYF.

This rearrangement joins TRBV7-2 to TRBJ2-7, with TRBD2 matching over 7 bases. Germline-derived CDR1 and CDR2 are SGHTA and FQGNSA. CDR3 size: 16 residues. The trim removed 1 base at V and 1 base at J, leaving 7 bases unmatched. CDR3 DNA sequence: TGTGCCAGCAGCTTAGGCACCCTAGCGGATTCCTACGAGCAGTACTTC. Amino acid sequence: CASSLGTLADSYEQYF.

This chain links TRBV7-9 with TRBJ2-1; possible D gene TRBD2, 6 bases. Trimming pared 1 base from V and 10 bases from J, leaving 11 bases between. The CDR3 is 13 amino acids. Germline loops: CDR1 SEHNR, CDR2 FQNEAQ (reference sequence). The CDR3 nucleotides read TGTGCCAGCAGCTTAGAAGGGAGCGGGGAGCAGTTCTTC. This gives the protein CASSLEGSGEQFF.

The DNA for the CDR3 is TGTGCCAGCAGCTTGGGGCGGCGAAACAATGAGCAGTTCTTC. Amino acid sequence: CASSLGRRNNEQFF. V usage is TRBV5-4 and J usage is TRBJ2-1; D is uncertain. V was clipped by 0 bases and J by 5 bases, with 9 bases between them. Per germline, CDR1 SGHNT and CDR2 YYREEE (reference sequence). The CDR3 has 14 residues. The complete variable domain, with remaining parts taken from reference TRBV5-4 and TRBJ2-1, reads ETGVTQSPTHLIKTRGQQVTLRCSSQSGHNTVSWYQQALGQGPQFIFQYYREEENGRGNFPPRFSGLQFPNYSSELNVNALELDDSALYLCASSLGRRNNEQFFGPGTRLTVL.

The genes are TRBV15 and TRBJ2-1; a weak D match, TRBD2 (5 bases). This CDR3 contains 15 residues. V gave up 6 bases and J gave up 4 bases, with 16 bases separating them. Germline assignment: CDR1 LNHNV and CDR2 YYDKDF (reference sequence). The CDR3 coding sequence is TGTGCCACCAGTGCAGCGGAACTTTCTTACAATGAGCAGTTCTTC. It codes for CATSAAELSYNEQFF.

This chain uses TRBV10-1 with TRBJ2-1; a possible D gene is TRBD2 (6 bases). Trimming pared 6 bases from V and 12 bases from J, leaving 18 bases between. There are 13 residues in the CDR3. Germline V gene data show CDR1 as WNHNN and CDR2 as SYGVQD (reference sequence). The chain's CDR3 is CASSERASRGQFF. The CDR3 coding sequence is TGCGCCAGCAGCGAGCGGGCCTCTCGGGGGCAGTTCTTC.

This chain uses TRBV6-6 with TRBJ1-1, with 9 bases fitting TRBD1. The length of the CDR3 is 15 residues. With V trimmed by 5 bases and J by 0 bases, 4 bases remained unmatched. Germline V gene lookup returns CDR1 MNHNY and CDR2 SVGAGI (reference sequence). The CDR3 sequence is CASSTGTGMNTEAFF. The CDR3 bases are TGTGCCAGCAGTACCGGGACAGGGATGAACACTGAAGCTTTCTTT.

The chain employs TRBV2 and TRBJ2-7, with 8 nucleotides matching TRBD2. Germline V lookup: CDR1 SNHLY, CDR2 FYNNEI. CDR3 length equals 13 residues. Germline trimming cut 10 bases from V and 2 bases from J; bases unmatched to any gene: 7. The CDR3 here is CAIPREGTYEQYF. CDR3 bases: TGTGCCATCCCACGGGAGGGGACCTACGAGCAGTACTTC.